The text below deals with one TCR beta chain. Data came from immunoSEQ multiplex PCR; TCRdb stores just in-frame clones and leaves some out. The sample lists 300,000 or so clones, 70% to 90% occurring once. The data were obtained in a study of blood T cell repertoires in COVID-19. The wider study: From T cells, B-cell-depleted T cells, or PBMCs came the material, which was cDNA or gDNA.

Trimming removed 4 bases from V and 3 bases from J; junction bases left unmatched: 5. This CDR3 comprises 15 residues. CDR1 and CDR2 (germline): KGHDR, SFDVKD. The chain has TRBV24-1 and TRBJ2-3, with 8 bases lining up with TRBD1. The TCR comes from a woman younger than 45 who had recovered from COVID-19. Source material: peripheral blood. DNA of the CDR3: TGTGCCACCAGTGACATAGGACAGGGAACAGATACGCAGTATTTT. Its translation is CATSDIGQGTDTQYF.